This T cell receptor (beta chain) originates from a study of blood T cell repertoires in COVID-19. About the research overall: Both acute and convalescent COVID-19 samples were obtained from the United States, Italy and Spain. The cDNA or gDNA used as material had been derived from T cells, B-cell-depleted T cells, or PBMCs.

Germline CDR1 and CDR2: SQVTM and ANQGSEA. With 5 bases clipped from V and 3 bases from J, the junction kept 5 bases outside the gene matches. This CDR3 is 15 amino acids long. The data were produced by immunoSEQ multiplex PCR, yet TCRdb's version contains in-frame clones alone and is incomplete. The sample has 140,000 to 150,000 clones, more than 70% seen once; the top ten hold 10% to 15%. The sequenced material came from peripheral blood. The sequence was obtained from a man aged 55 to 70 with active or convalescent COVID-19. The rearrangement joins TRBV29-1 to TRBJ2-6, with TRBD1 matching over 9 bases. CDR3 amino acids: CSVWGQGSGANVLTF. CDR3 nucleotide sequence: TGCAGCGTTTGGGGACAGGGCAGTGGGGCCAACGTCCTGACTTTC.